The clone carrying this T cell receptor (beta chain) was recorded many times. Its antigen is unknown. Profiling relied on immunoSEQ multiplex PCR, and the TCRdb table lists in-frame clones only, not all of them. There are some 45,000 clones in the sample, none observed a single time. This specimen belongs to a study of T cell clonality in common variable immunodeficiency. Whole-study findings and limits: Patient heterogeneity in the CVID cohort limited correlations between repertoire features and clinical complications.

Sequencing was carried out using peripheral blood mononuclear cells. The sequence came from a person aged 18 to 75 in good health.

The CDR3 sequence: CASSDILAVIYEQYF. Partial CDR3 DNA: TGTGCCAGCAGTGATATCCTAGCAGTAATCTACGAG. The chain carries TRBV2 and TRBJ2-7, with D possibly being TRBD2 (5 bases). The read stops 3 residues short of the end of the CDR3; the missing end is completed from the germline J gene. From germline, CDR1 is SNHLY and CDR2 FYNNEI. Trimming stripped 3 bases from V and 3 bases from J, with 15 bases between. CDR3 length equals 15 residues.